This TCR beta chain was captured by sequencing in a study of PD-1 blockade in mismatch repair-deficient tumors (dated 2017 in TCRdb). Context from the whole study: Between September 2013 and 2016, the trial enrolled approximately 90 consecutive patients with 11 to 13 types of mismatch repair-deficient cancer, all of whom had received prior treatment and were progressing. Tumor-associated T cell clones in the peripheral blood of patients responding to PD-1 blockade were tracked using deep sequencing of TCR CDR3 regions. Here is what the overall study found, with its caveats: Rapid expansion after pembrolizumab followed by contraction, generally before radiologic responses, was shown by tumor-resident clones, which were often undetectable in blood before treatment.

To note about this clone: No antigen is known for it. Base quality data are lacking; no much larger clone is found one base away.

From the cysteine up to the phenylalanine, the CDR3 has a length of 17 residues. Only the CDR3 DNA stays, 51 bases, in frame from base 1. Compared with germline, V lacks 4 bases and J lacks 5 bases; bases without a gene match: 12. The germline V gene supplies CDR1 SGHRS and CDR2 YFSETQ. To prepare the library, the immunoSEQ multiplex PCR assay was applied. TCRdb retrieved this table from immuneACCESS and kept in-frame rearrangements only. Not all clones are present; in checked studies, unresolved V genes account for under half, and no reason is known for the remainder. The sample contains some 100,000 clones, 82% of them found a single time. The top ten clones comprise around 5.8% of the sample. For each enrolled patient, mismatch repair deficiency was established using either polymerase chain reaction or immunohistochemistry. A few patients who responded to pembrolizumab therapy underwent TCR sequencing. The phase II trial prospectively tested pembrolizumab PD-1 blockade in advanced mismatch repair-deficient cancers regardless of tissue of origin. Peripheral blood T cell samples were collected serially, before PD-1 blockade began and at several time points afterward. Blood sampling time points were reported as weeks after the first dose of pembrolizumab.

The starting material was peripheral blood, obtained roughly 35 weeks after starting pembrolizumab. The sequence was collected from an adult with mismatch repair-deficient cancer. This chain joins TRBV5-1 to TRBJ1-1; 12 of the junction bases match TRBD1. The CDR3 protein sequence reads: CASSPRDRGLDRTEAFF. The bases read TGCGCCAGCAGCCCCAGGGACAGGGGGCTGGATAGGACTGAAGCTTTCTTT.